This is a list of T cell receptor beta chains from one sample in a study of glioma-infiltrating T cells. TCRdb passed the multiplex PCR reads through MiXCR, listing each CDR3 protein once. The profile shows approximately 120,000 distinct CDR3 sequences, under 30% of them singletons. The sequencing sample was made of glioma tissue, nonneoplastic brain tissue, or PBMCs (not recorded which). The source is a human donor with low-grade glioma or glioblastoma, undergoing nonglioma brain surgery, or in good health (not recorded which). The CDR3 runs from the conserved cysteine through the conserved F or W. Each record gives: V gene, clone size, CDR3 length, D gene, J gene, CDR3 protein, CDR3 DNA. D genes are given only for firm matches. A row's size may be missing; if present it is once, few, many or a size class.

>TRBV29-1|many|15|.|TRBJ2-7
CSVEGRTAGTYEQYF
TGCAGCGTTGAAGGACGGACAGCTGGGACGTACGAGCAGTACTTC
>TRBV27|.|18|TRBD2|TRBJ2-3
CASRARLAGGISTDTQYF
TGTGCCAGCAGGGCCAGACTAGCGGGTGGGATTAGCACAGATACGCAGTATTTT
>TRBV29-1|many|13|.|TRBJ2-1
CSVEGRNYNEQFF
TGCAGCGTTGAGGGGCGGAACTACAATGAGCAGTTCTTC
>TRBV13|.|16|.|TRBJ2-2
CASIPLATGNTGELFF
TGTGCCAGCATCCCACTCGCTACAGGGAACACCGGGGAGCTGTTTTTT
>TRBV5-1|few|14|.|TRBJ1-1
CASSLVPGDTEAFF
TGCGCCAGCAGCTTGGTCCCCGGGGACACTGAAGCTTTCTTT
>TRBV19|many|11|.|TRBJ1-3
CASGNTGSIYF
TGTGCCAGTGGAAACACGGGATCTATATATTTT
>TRBV4-1|.|13|.|TRBJ1-1
CASSRRPYTEAFF
TGCGCCAGCAGCCGGCGACCGTACACTGAAGCTTTCTTT
>TRBV5-1|many|17|TRBD1|TRBJ1-1
CASSLDWQGATTTEAFF
TGCGCCAGCAGCTTGGACTGGCAGGGGGCTACAACGACTGAAGCTTTCTTT
>TRBV20-1|many|15|TRBD2|TRBJ2-1
CSARAGGLGSNEQFF
TGCAGTGCTAGGGCAGGCGGACTAGGGTCAAATGAGCAGTTCTTC
>TRBV6-1|many|14|TRBD2|TRBJ2-1
CASRTIAGVNEQFF
TGTGCCAGCAGGACCATAGCGGGGGTCAATGAGCAGTTCTTC
>TRBV5-4|.|15|.|TRBJ2-2
CASSLGLTNIGELFF
TGTGCCAGCAGCTTGGGGCTCACGAACATCGGGGAGCTGTTTTTT
>TRBV6-1|many|14|TRBD1|TRBJ2-7
CASRLQGAAYEQYF
TGTGCCAGCAGACTTCAGGGGGCGGCCTACGAGCAGTACTTC
>TRBV7-9|few|17|TRBD2|TRBJ2-1
CASSSSRVAGDYNEQFF
TGTGCCAGCAGCTCCAGTAGGGTGGCGGGGGATTACAATGAGCAGTTCTTC
>TRBV29-1|.|9|.|TRBJ1-2
CSVSSGPTF
TGCAGCGTGAGCTCCGGTCCAACCTTC
>TRBV6-2/TRBV6-3|.|14|.|TRBJ2-1
CASSYRRDYIEQLF
TGTGCCAGCAGTTACCGCAGGGATTACATTGAGCAGCTCTTC
>TRBV2|many|14|.|TRBJ2-1
CASSAAGQYNEQFF
TGTGCCAGCAGTGCGGCGGGACAGTACAATGAGCAGTTCTTC
>TRBV18|many|16|TRBD1|TRBJ2-7
CASSPPARTGTNEQYF
TGTGCCAGCTCACCGCCGGCCAGGACAGGGACAAACGAGCAGTACTTC
>TRBV19|many|13|TRBD2|TRBJ2-3
CASSRDYTDTQYF
TGTGCCAGTAGCCGGGACTACACAGATACGCAGTATTTT
>TRBV6-2/TRBV6-3|.|13|TRBD1|TRBJ1-5
CASSPGQGGSQHF
TGTGCCAGCAGCCCCGGACAGGGGGGCAGCCAGCATTTT
>TRBV27|.|16|.|TRBJ2-5
CAGSSFPGAAGETQYF
TGTGCCGGCAGTTCCTTCCCAGGAGCCGCCGGAGAGACCCAGTACTTC
>TRBV7-2|many|15|TRBD1|TRBJ2-7
CASSFYRTGGYEQYF
TGTGCCAGCAGCTTTTACCGGACAGGGGGCTACGAGCAGTACTTC
>TRBV6-2/TRBV6-3|once|14|.|TRBJ2-3
CASSTRDRPDTQYF
TGTGCCAGTTCCACTCGAGACAGACCAGATACGCAGTATTTT
>TRBV7-2|many|13|.|TRBJ2-7
CASSLPVTYEQYF
TGTGCCAGCAGCTTACCCGTAACCTACGAGCAGTACTTC
>TRBV6-1|many|14|.|TRBJ2-1
CASKSRESYNEQFF
TGTGCCAGCAAGAGCAGGGAATCCTACAATGAGCAGTTCTTC
>TRBV4-1|.|16|.|TRBJ1-6
CASNQEGLSYNSPLHF
TGCGCCAGCAACCAAGAAGGGCTATCCTATAATTCACCCCTCCACTTT
>TRBV6-2/TRBV6-3|.|14|TRBD1|TRBJ2-7
CASRHSGTGYEQYF
TGTGCCAGCAGACACTCCGGGACAGGATACGAGCAGTACTTC
>TRBV7-2|many|16|.|TRBJ1-2
CASSPTGGKGDYGYTF
TGTGCCAGCAGCCCCACTGGGGGGAAGGGGGACTATGGCTACACCTTC
>TRBV9|.|16|.|TRBJ1-6
CASSASQSSYNSPLHF
TGTGCCAGCAGCGCCTCCCAGAGCTCCTATAATTCACCCCTCCACTTT
>TRBV3-1|.|16|.|TRBJ2-7
CASSQSGASTSYEQYF
TGTGCCAGCAGCCAAAGTGGGGCGTCAACCTCCTACGAGCAGTACTTC
>TRBV6-2/TRBV6-3|many|12|.|TRBJ1-1
CASSLYNTEAFF
TGTGCCAGCAGTCTTTACAACACTGAAGCTTTCTTT
>TRBV28|.|12|.|TRBJ1-5
CARSWAGGPQHF
TGTGCCCGCAGTTGGGCGGGTGGTCCCCAGCATTTT
>TRBV27|many|15|.|TRBJ1-3
CASSPLGATGNTIYF
TGTGCCAGCAGTCCTCTTGGGGCAACTGGAAACACCATATATTTT
>TRBV19|few|16|TRBD1|TRBJ1-1
CASSGLAGGTNTEAFF
TGTGCCAGTAGTGGATTGGCAGGGGGTACGAACACTGAAGCTTTCTTT
>TRBV6-2/TRBV6-3|medium-sized|15|.|TRBJ2-7
CASSSWTQGTYEQYF
TGTGCCAGCAGTTCCTGGACCCAAGGGACCTACGAGCAGTACTTC
>TRBV24-1|many|16|TRBD2|TRBJ2-1
CATSDYQAGAIHEQFF
TGTGCCACCAGTGATTACCAAGCGGGAGCGATACACGAGCAGTTCTTC
>TRBV29-1|once|14|.|TRBJ2-2
CNVVRGSGTWELFF
TGCAACGTTGTAAGGGGGAGTGGCACCTGGGAGCTGTTTTTT
>TRBV18|many|13|.|TRBJ2-7
CASSPPSSYEQYF
TGTGCCAGCAGCCCCCCATCTTCCTACGAGCAGTACTTC
>TRBV20-1|many|11|.|TRBJ1-2
CSARNSRGYTF
TGCAGTGCTAGAAACAGCAGGGGCTACACCTTC
>TRBV18|many|15|TRBD1|TRBJ1-1
CASSPLVQGGTEAFF
TGTGCCAGCTCACCACTGGTACAGGGGGGGACTGAAGCTTTCTTT
>TRBV4-3|many|14|TRBD1|TRBJ2-1
CASSRRQGVNEQFF
TGCGCCAGCAGCAGAAGACAGGGGGTTAATGAGCAGTTCTTC
>TRBV7-2|.|12|.|TRBJ2-7
CASSQASYEQYF
TGTGCCAGCAGCCAGGCGTCCTACGAGCAGTACTTC
>TRBV7-2|.|16|.|TRBJ1-4
CASSPQGGGTYEKKFF
TGTGCCAGCAGCCCTCAGGGAGGGGGGACGTATGAAAAAAAGTTTTTT
>TRBV20-1|many|11|.|TRBJ2-1
CSARDQYEQFF
TGCAGTGCTAGAGATCAATATGAGCAGTTCTTC
>TRBV12-3/TRBV12-4|many|13|.|TRBJ2-3
CASSRSGTDTQYF
TGTGCCAGCAGCAGGTCTGGCACAGATACGCAGTATTTT
>TRBV28|many|14|.|TRBJ1-1
CASRKKPDYTEAFF
TGTGCCAGCAGGAAGAAGCCAGACTACACTGAAGCTTTCTTT
>TRBV28|many|14|.|TRBJ1-5
CASSLWQGSQPQHF
TGTGCCAGCAGTTTATGGCAGGGGAGTCAGCCCCAGCATTTT
>TRBV15|many|15|TRBD1|TRBJ1-4
CATSRQGAANEKLFF
TGTGCCACCAGCAGACAGGGGGCGGCTAATGAAAAACTGTTTTTT
>TRBV28|.|11|.|TRBJ1-2
CASSINDGNTF
TGTGCCAGCAGCATCAACGATGGCAACACCTTC
>TRBV18|many|14|.|TRBJ2-1
CASSPPGQRDEQFF
TGTGCCAGCTCACCACCGGGCCAACGAGATGAGCAGTTCTTC
>TRBV6-6|many|15|.|TRBJ2-7
CASSYSVQSSYEQYF
TGTGCCAGCAGTTACTCTGTCCAAAGCTCCTACGAGCAGTACTTC
>TRBV6-2/TRBV6-3|many|16|.|TRBJ2-7
CASSSRASRKVYEQYF
TGTGCCAGCAGTTCCCGGGCCTCCAGGAAAGTTTACGAGCAGTACTTC
>TRBV9|many|11|TRBD1|TRBJ2-3
CASNREQGLSF
TGTGCCAGCAACCGAGAACAGGGGCTCTCGTTT
>TRBV7-2|many|12|.|TRBJ2-1
CASTPGGDEQFF
TGTGCCAGCACCCCAGGAGGGGATGAGCAGTTCTTC
>TRBV7-9|many|16|.|TRBJ2-3
CASSLNLRGSTDTQYF
TGTGCCAGCAGCTTAAATCTGAGGGGAAGCACAGATACGCAGTATTTT
>TRBV20-1|many|15|TRBD1|TRBJ2-7
CSASSPGTATYEQYF
TGCAGTGCTAGTTCCCCCGGGACAGCTACGTACGAGCAGTACTTC
>TRBV7-2|many|14|TRBD2|TRBJ2-1
CALSPGLAVDEQFF
TGTGCCCTCTCGCCGGGACTAGCGGTTGATGAGCAGTTCTTC
>TRBV14|few|16|.|TRBJ2-1
CASSQGTVPYYNEQFF
TGTGCCAGCAGCCAAGGGACGGTCCCCTACTACAATGAGCAGTTCTTC
>TRBV3-1|many|16|TRBD1|TRBJ1-1
CASSQLSGTDNTEAFF
TGTGCCAGCAGCCAACTTTCCGGGACAGACAACACTGAAGCTTTCTTT
>TRBV11-2|.|17|.|TRBJ2-3
CASSLGQGPISTDTQYF
TGTGCCAGCAGCTTAGGGCAGGGACCAATTAGCACAGATACGCAGTATTTT